This T cell receptor (beta chain) was identified in a study of blood T cell repertoires in COVID-19. Study at large: PBMCs, B-cell-depleted T cells, or T cells were the source of the cDNA or gDNA that made up the material.

Profiled with immunoSEQ multiplex PCR; TCRdb holds only in-frame clones, not every one. The data hold fewer than 350,000 clones, with about 85% observed a single time. Enrollees, about 18 to 90 years old, lived in about two dozen US areas. All recovered Cohort 3 donors got two negative PCRs, got clearance, or saw symptom resolution. The CDR3 is 14 residues long. The V end was cut by 2 bases, the J end by 3 bases, with 9 bases between. Germline-derived CDR1 and CDR2 are SGHRS and YFSETQ. This receptor was taken from a woman aged 45-65 years who had recovered from COVID-19. The sample was PBMCs or T cells enriched from blood (not recorded which). V and J are TRBV5-1 and TRBJ2-1; maybe TRBD2 (6 bases). The CDR3 bases are TGCGCCAGCAGCTTACTAGCCGGCTACAATGAGCAGTTCTTC. Encoded protein: CASSLLAGYNEQFF. Supplemented by reference TRBV5-1 and TRBJ2-1, the full variable domain reads KAGVTQTPRYLIKTRGQQVTLSCSPISGHRSVSWYQQTPGQGLQFLFEYFSETQRNKGNFPGRFSGRQFSNSRSEMNVSTLELGDSALYLCASSLLAGYNEQFFGPGTRLTVL.